One T cell receptor beta chain is described in this entry. Trimming took 0 bases from V and 4 from J, leaving 9 bases between them. The CDR3 contains 15 residues. In germline, CDR1 is SNHLY, CDR2 FYNNEI. This record comes from a study of neoadjuvant anti-PD-1 for oral cavity cancer. The data were produced by immunoSEQ multiplex PCR, yet TCRdb's version contains in-frame clones alone and is incomplete. This table has around 8,200 clones, about half appearing once. The chain uses TRBV2 and TRBJ2-2, with a tentative D call TRBD2 (5 bases). This clonotype was obtained from a person between 40 and 79 years old with oral cavity squamous cell carcinoma. Sequences were derived from tumor tissue, sampled before nivolumab (anti-PD-1) treatment. The CDR3 DNA reads TGTGCCAGCAGTGAAGCTTCGGGGTCCACCGGGGAGCTGTTTTTT. Translation: CASSEASGSTGELFF.